What follows are 15 T cell receptor beta chains derived from one specimen sequenced in a study of early T cells in non-severe SARS-CoV-2 infection. TCRdb reprocessed the 5' RACE reads with MiXCR, giving one entry per CDR3 protein. The table has tens of thousands of distinct CDR3 sequences, about 5.6% seen once. What was sequenced was whole blood. The receptor source for this set is an adult who was a healthcare worker with PCR-confirmed SARS-CoV-2 infection or an uninfected control (not recorded which).

In this sample, this clonotype turned up many times. DNA of the CDR3: TGTGCCAGCAGCCCAAGAGGCACTGGACAGGGTCCTCAGCAGTACTTC. Its protein is CASSPRGTGQGPQQYF. The V gene is TRBV7-9, the J gene TRBJ2-7; 8 nucleotides line up with TRBD1. This CDR3 comprises 16 residues. Trimming at V came to 5 bases and at J to 8 bases, leaving 17 bases not matched to a gene. The germline gives CDR1 SEHNR, CDR2 FQNEAQ (reference sequence).

This clonotype was seen a few times. The chain employs TRBV2 and TRBJ2-7; 7 nucleotides align to TRBD1. After removal of 0 bases from V and 7 bases from J, the junction contained 6 bases not matched to a gene. Germline lookup yields CDR1 SNHLY and CDR2 FYNNEI. The CDR3 contains 14 residues. CDR3 loop: CASSEAGRGYEQYF. The CDR3 DNA reads as TGTGCCAGCAGTGAAGCGGGCAGGGGGTATGAGCAGTACTTC.

The sample holds many counts of this clonotype. V usage is TRBV11-2 and J usage is TRBJ2-7; TRBD2 matches 8 bases. The CDR3 sequence is 14 residues long. V gave up 3 bases and J gave up 0 bases; unmatched junction bases: 1. Germline CDR1 SGHAT, CDR2 FQNNGV. The CDR3 here is CASSFSGDSYEQYF. The CDR3 nucleotides are TGTGCCAGCAGCTTTAGCGGGGACTCCTACGAGCAGTACTTC.

The chain couples TRBV5-6 to TRBJ2-7; 7 bases are shared with TRBD1. The CDR3 sequence is 13 residues long. Trimming removed 1 base from V and 6 bases from J; junction bases left unmatched: 4. Germline-derived CDR1 and CDR2 are SGHDT and YYEEEE. The CDR3 coding sequence is TGTGCCAGCAGCTTGAGCTCAGGGGGCGAGCAGTACTTC. Translating it yields CASSLSSGGEQYF. Filled out from reference TRBV5-6 and TRBJ2-7, the complete variable domain reads DAGVTQSPTHLIKTRGQQVTLRCSPKSGHDTVSWYQQALGQGPQFIFQYYEEEERQRGNFPDRFSGHQFPNYSSELNVNALLLGDSALYLCASSLSSGGEQYFGPGTRLTVT.

This clonotype was observed at least ten times. This chain joins TRBV28 and TRBJ1-2; D may be TRBD1 (5 bases). The CDR3 runs 15 residues. CDR1 is MDHEN, CDR2 SYDVKM, per germline. V lost 5 bases to trimming and J lost 7 bases, with 20 bases between them. CDR3 in DNA: TGTGCCAGCAGTACGACAGTGGCACGTCCTGGTGGCTACACCTTC. This gives the protein CASSTTVARPGGYTF.

This clonotype showed up many times. J is TRBJ2-6 and V is TRBV5-1; 10 bases map to TRBD1. Germline V gene sequence: CDR1 SGHRS, CDR2 YFSETQ. The junction had 3 bases not matched to a gene; V was cut back by 3 bases and J by 0 bases. The CDR3 consists of 17 residues. The CDR3 loop is CASSSGTGDSGANVLTF. DNA of the CDR3: TGCGCCAGCAGCTCCGGGACAGGGGACTCTGGGGCCAACGTCCTGACTTTC. The full variable domain, with the rest looked up from reference TRBV5-1 and TRBJ2-6, is KAGVTQTPRYLIKTRGQQVTLSCSPISGHRSVSWYQQTPGQGLQFLFEYFSETQRNKGNFPGRFSGRQFSNSRSEMNVSTLELGDSALYLCASSSGTGDSGANVLTFGAGSRLTVL.

J is TRBJ2-5 and V is TRBV2; D is uncertain. The CDR3 covers 13 residues. Germline CDR1 reads SNHLY; CDR2 reads FYNNEI. V dropped 0 bases and J dropped 7 bases, with 9 bases sitting between them. The CDR3 reads CASSEALRATQYF. For the CDR3, the DNA is TGTGCCAGCAGTGAAGCGCTCCGTGCGACCCAGTACTTC.

This clonotype was counted only a few times. The V and J genes are TRBV7-2 and TRBJ1-4; the D gene is possibly TRBD1 (5 bases). CDR1 is SGHTA, CDR2 FQGNSA, per germline. Deletions cut 2 bases from V and 1 base from J, with 11 bases between. The length of the CDR3 is 16 residues. The DNA of the CDR3 is TGTGCCAGCAGCTTAAGGGGCAGGATAACTAATGAAAAACTGTTTTTT. Translated, it gives CASSLRGRITNEKLFF.

The V call is TRBV12-3 or TRBV12-4, the J call TRBJ2-7; D may be TRBD1 or TRBD2 (6 bases each). With 6 bases removed from V and 5 bases from J, the gap between germline ends came to 20 bases. The CDR3 runs 15 residues. The CDR3 sequence is CASSPQGGGRHEQYF. In nucleotides, the CDR3 is TGTGCCAGCAGCCCACAGGGAGGAGGCCGCCACGAGCAGTACTTC.

The table lists this clonotype with a few counts. The V call is TRBV5-4, the J call TRBJ2-5; 12 bases match TRBD2. The J segment lost 1 base and the V segment lost 4 bases, leaving 8 bases of the junction unmatched. The CDR3 is made up of 17 amino acids. Looked up from germline, CDR1 is SGHNT and CDR2 is YYREEE (reference sequence). The CDR3 spells CASSPGLAGLSQETQYF. CDR3 sequence (DNA): TGTGCCAGCAGCCCGGGACTAGCGGGCCTATCCCAAGAGACCCAGTACTTC.

This clonotype was counted ten times or more. The J gene is TRBJ2-1, the V gene TRBV27, with D perhaps matching TRBD1 or TRBD2 (5 bases each). The CDR3 contains 13 residues. Looked up from germline, CDR1 is MNHEY and CDR2 is SMNVEV (reference sequence). Trimming shortened V by 8 bases and J by 7 bases, and 15 bases separated the two germline ends. CDR3 protein: CASLQRGVNEQFF. The CDR3 DNA follows: TGTGCCAGCCTCCAACGAGGGGTGAATGAGCAGTTCTTC.

This clonotype has a count of ten or more. This chain links TRBV30 with TRBJ1-1; D unclear. The ends were cut back, 4 bases at V and 6 bases at J, with 9 bases in the middle. Per germline, CDR1 GTSNPN and CDR2 SVGIG (reference sequence). The CDR3 runs to 11 residues. In DNA form, the CDR3 reads TGTGCCTGGATTCGGAAGGCTGAAGCTTTCTTT. Amino acids: CAWIRKAEAFF. Drawing the rest from reference TRBV30 and TRBJ1-1, the complete variable domain is SQTIHQWPATLVQPVGSPLSLECTVEGTSNPNLYWYRQAAGRGLQLLFYSVGIGQISSEVPQNLSASRPQDRQFILSSKKLLLSDSGFYLCAWIRKAEAFFGQGTRLTVV.

In its sample, this clonotype was seen many times. This chain connects TRBV7-2 to TRBJ1-2; possibly TRBD1 for D (5 bases). V shed 1 base and J shed 5 bases, with 11 bases lying between them. The CDR3 is 14 residues long. Germline lookup yields CDR1 SGHTA and CDR2 FQGNSA. The CDR3 loop is CASSLGSGRYGYTF. Here the CDR3 DNA reads TGTGCCAGCAGCTTAGGGTCAGGGCGGTATGGCTACACCTTC.

This clonotype was seen many times. This chain uses TRBV5-5 with TRBJ1-1, with D unresolved. CDR3 length: 15 residues. Looked up from germline, CDR1 is SGHKS and CDR2 is YYEKEE (reference sequence). Trimming shortened V by 3 bases and J by 3 bases, and 15 bases separated the two germline ends. Here the CDR3 DNA reads TGTGCCAGCAGCTACTCTGCCCTTGGGTACACTGAAGCTTTCTTT. Protein sequence: CASSYSALGYTEAFF.

The CDR3 sequence is CASSYNEGSGPQHF. In nucleotides, the CDR3 is TGTGCCAGCAGTTATAACGAGGGATCGGGGCCCCAGCATTTT. The chain links TRBV12-3 or TRBV12-4 to TRBJ1-5; D not certain. The CDR3 is 14 amino acids. With 4 bases removed from V and 9 bases from J, the gap between germline ends came to 16 bases.